The rows below give T cell receptor beta chains drawn from one sample of a study of blood T cell repertoires in COVID-19. This table comes from immunoSEQ multiplex PCR, and its TCRdb copy is limited to in-frame clones, with some not included. The sample lists roughly 80,000 clones; over 80% were seen once. The sample consisted of peripheral blood. These receptors were collected from a middle-aged man with active COVID-19. The CDR3 runs from the conserved cysteine through the conserved F or W. D genes are given only for firm matches. Part of the rows lack a size; the others show once, few, many or a class for expanded clones.

TRBV5-1	few	TRBJ1-4	-	CASSLGGHNEKLFF	TGCGCCAGCAGCTTGGGAGGACATAATGAAAAACTGTTTTTT
TRBV5-1	-	TRBJ2-3	-	CASSPGLGGGTDTQYF	TGCGCCAGCAGCCCCGGACTAGGAGGGGGGACAGATACGCAGTATTTT
TRBV30	-	TRBJ1-6	-	CAWRRSGISPLHF	TGTGCCTGGCGAAGGTCGGGGATTTCACCCCTCCACTTT
TRBV11-3	-	TRBJ2-3	-	CASSLNADGSGTDTQYF	TGTGCCAGCAGCTTAAACGCCGACGGGAGCGGCACAGATACGCAGTATTTT
TRBV5-1	-	TRBJ2-5	-	CASSVGQPQETQYF	TGCGCCAGCAGCGTCGGACAGCCACAAGAGACCCAGTACTTC
TRBV7-2	-	TRBJ1-2	-	CASSLRTEDYGGYTF	TGTGCCAGCAGCTTAAGGACAGAAGACTATGGTGGCTACACCTTC
TRBV24-1	once	TRBJ2-2	-	CATSDFDSTGELFF	TGTGCCACCAGTGATTTCGATAGCACCGGGGAGCTGTTTTTT
TRBV19	-	TRBJ2-5	-	CASSIKTTQQETQYF	TGTGCCAGTAGTATTAAAACAACCCAACAAGAGACCCAGTACTTC
TRBV7-2	-	TRBJ2-2	-	CASSHGLNTGELFF	TGTGCCAGCAGCCACGGACTGAACACCGGGGAGCTGTTTTTT
TRBV29-1	-	TRBJ2-3	-	CSAAVTDTQYF	TGCAGCGCGGCGGTCACTGATACGCAGTATTTT
TRBV6-5	-	TRBJ1-1	-	CASTLSRSTEAFF	TGTGCCAGCACCCTAAGTCGGAGCACTGAAGCTTTCTTT
TRBV11-2	-	TRBJ1-1	-	CASLGRNTEAFF	TGTGCCAGCCTCGGTCGGAACACTGAAGCTTTCTTT
TRBV19	-	TRBJ1-1	-	CASSSPGGAGFDAAFF	TGTGCCAGTAGTTCCCCGGGGGGGGCGGGTTTTGATGCAGCTTTCTTT
TRBV11-2	-	TRBJ2-6	-	CASRNRDKFGANVLTF	TGTGCCAGCAGAAACCGGGACAAATTTGGGGCCAACGTCCTGACTTTC
TRBV6-6	once	TRBJ2-1	TRBD2	CASARREVPYNEQFF	TGTGCCAGCGCAAGGCGGGAGGTCCCCTACAATGAGCAGTTCTTC
TRBV5-8	-	TRBJ1-4	-	CASSLVGGRINEKLFF	TGTGCCAGCAGCTTGGTCGGTGGGAGGATTAATGAAAAACTGTTTTTT
TRBV24-1	-	TRBJ2-1	-	CATSALGDTSYNEQFF	TGTGCCACCAGTGCCCTCGGGGACACCTCCTACAATGAGCAGTTCTTC
TRBV11-3	-	TRBJ1-6	TRBD1	CASSRDSDSPLHF	TGTGCCAGCAGCCGGGACAGTGATTCACCCCTCCACTTT
TRBV5-1	-	TRBJ1-2	TRBD1	CASSLMTGGDYGYTF	TGCGCCAGCAGCTTGATGACAGGGGGAGACTATGGCTACACCTTC
TRBV7-3	-	TRBJ2-5	TRBD2	CASSFTSGGQETQYF	TGTGCCAGCAGCTTCACTAGCGGGGGGCAAGAGACCCAGTACTTC
TRBV7-2	-	TRBJ2-7	TRBD1	CASSLTSGQGPHEQYF	TGTGCCAGCAGCCTGACCTCGGGACAGGGTCCGCACGAGCAGTACTTC
TRBV30	-	TRBJ1-3	-	CAWSFGQTSGNTIYF	TGTGCCTGGAGCTTCGGACAGACTTCTGGAAACACCATATATTTT
TRBV28	-	TRBJ1-1	-	CASSFGQMNTEAFF	TGTGCCAGCAGTTTTGGGCAGATGAACACTGAAGCTTTCTTT
TRBV9	-	TRBJ2-3	-	CASSVRTDEDTQYF	TGTGCCAGCAGCGTAAGGACAGACGAAGATACGCAGTATTTT
TRBV27	-	TRBJ1-4	TRBD1	CASSTYRGTNEKLFF	TGTGCCAGCAGTACCTACAGGGGTACTAATGAAAAACTGTTTTTT
TRBV5-6	-	TRBJ1-1	-	CASSPGHNLNTEAFF	TGTGCCAGCAGCCCCGGACATAACCTGAACACTGAAGCTTTCTTT
TRBV9	-	TRBJ2-7	TRBD1	CASSVGTGISYEQYF	TGTGCCAGCAGCGTCGGGACAGGGATTTCCTACGAGCAGTACTTC
TRBV5-4	-	TRBJ1-3	-	CASSLAGPSGNTIYF	TGTGCCAGCAGCTTAGCAGGGCCCTCTGGAAACACCATATATTTT
TRBV5-6	-	TRBJ2-6	-	CASSLSGSTGANVLTF	TGTGCCAGCAGCTTGTCAGGGTCAACTGGGGCCAACGTCCTGACTTTC
TRBV28	-	TRBJ1-1	TRBD1	CASRDRLNTEAFF	TGTGCCAGCAGGGACAGGCTGAACACTGAAGCTTTCTTT
TRBV4-1	once	TRBJ2-1	TRBD1	CASSQGQGGYNEQFF	TGCGCCAGCAGCCAAGGACAGGGCGGCTACAATGAGCAGTTCTTC
TRBV7-9	-	TRBJ1-5	-	CASSPSGGWDSNQPQHF	TGTGCCAGCAGCCCTTCAGGCGGGTGGGATAGCAATCAGCCCCAGCATTTT
TRBV2	-	TRBJ2-1	-	CAGGPGAAYNEQFF	TGTGCCGGAGGCCCGGGAGCGGCCTACAATGAGCAGTTCTTC
TRBV5-5	-	TRBJ1-2	-	CASSSVYVYGYTF	TGTGCCAGCAGCAGTGTCTATGTTTATGGCTACACCTTC
TRBV6-5	-	TRBJ2-5	-	CASSFGRQETQYF	TGTGCCAGCAGTTTTGGCAGACAAGAGACCCAGTACTTC
TRBV7-2	-	TRBJ2-1	-	CASSLGRDNEQFF	TGTGCCAGCAGCTTAGGCAGGGACAATGAGCAGTTCTTC
TRBV5-4	-	TRBJ1-2	-	CASSLATNPNYGYTF	TGTGCCAGCAGCTTGGCGACAAACCCTAACTATGGCTACACCTTC
TRBV30	-	TRBJ2-7	-	CAWSTLRGAYEQYF	TGTGCCTGGAGTACCCTTCGAGGTGCCTACGAGCAGTACTTC
TRBV18	-	TRBJ2-3	TRBD2	CASSPAGGLTDTQYF	TGTGCCAGCTCGCCAGCGGGGGGGCTGACAGATACGCAGTATTTT
TRBV11-2	-	TRBJ2-2	-	CASSPGPGPGTGELFF	TGTGCCAGCAGCCCAGGGCCCGGGCCGGGCACCGGGGAGCTGTTTTTT
TRBV9	-	TRBJ2-2	TRBD2	CASSSTLAGGGGELFF	TGTGCCAGCAGCTCTACCTTAGCGGGAGGAGGCGGGGAGCTGTTTTTT
TRBV18	-	TRBJ1-5	-	CASSSEGTDQPQHF	TGTGCCAGCTCATCCGAGGGTACTGATCAGCCCCAGCATTTT
TRBV3-1/TRBV3-2	-	TRBJ1-1	-	CASSRTPNTEAFF	TGTGCCAGCAGCCGGACACCGAACACTGAAGCTTTCTTT
TRBV15	-	TRBJ1-1	TRBD1	CATSREEGADTEAFF	TGTGCCACCAGCAGAGAGGAGGGGGCGGACACTGAAGCTTTCTTT
TRBV6-2/TRBV6-3	-	TRBJ1-2	-	CASSYRSLLAGYTF	TGTGCCAGCAGTTATCGGAGTTTGCTGGCTGGCTACACCTTC
TRBV29-1	once	TRBJ2-1	TRBD2	CSGSPSGDYNEQFF	TGCAGCGGTTCCCCTAGCGGGGACTACAATGAGCAGTTCTTC
TRBV27	-	TRBJ1-4	-	CASSLSKGATNEKLFF	TGTGCCAGCAGTTTATCGAAGGGGGCAACTAATGAAAAACTGTTTTTT
TRBV7-3	-	TRBJ2-1	TRBD2	CASSPSGGYNEQFF	TGTGCCAGCAGCCCTAGCGGGGGGTACAATGAGCAGTTCTTC
TRBV4-3	-	TRBJ1-2	-	CASSQAGAYGYTF	TGCGCCAGCAGCCAAGCAGGCGCTTATGGCTACACCTTC
TRBV11-2	-	TRBJ1-5	TRBD1	CASSLDTGGGNQPQHF	TGTGCCAGCAGCTTAGATACAGGGGGGGGCAATCAGCCCCAGCATTTT
TRBV14	-	TRBJ2-7	-	CASSQYWVSAEQYF	TGTGCCAGCAGCCAATACTGGGTTAGCGCCGAGCAGTACTTC
TRBV21-1	-	TRBJ2-2	-	CASSKEPGGYTGELFF	TGTGCCAGCAGCAAAGAACCAGGGGGCTACACCGGGGAGCTGTTTTTT